The 24 T cell receptor beta chains below were found in one sample sequenced in a study of blood T cells in healthy people across ages (dated by TCRdb to the mid-2010s). The library was obtained by 5' RACE. Sequencing instrument: Illumina HiSeq 2500. The second PCR ran for roughly 7 to 11 cycles and used a J-beta primer mix along with a sample-barcoded 5' primer. In-frame beta chains were kept once TCRdb had trimmed the public reads at Q25 with fastp and called clones with MiXCR. Each record represents a unique CDR3 protein, reported with the most common genes and DNA among its rows. The sample yields around 870,000 distinct CDR3 sequences; 29% were counted once. Roughly 17% of the sample comes from the top ten. Input material: blood. These receptors were obtained from a woman older than 75 in good health.

This clonotype was recorded many times. DNA of the CDR3: TGTGCCAGCAGCACGACAGGGAACAATTCACCCCTCCACTTT. Protein sequence: CASSTTGNNSPLHF. The chain carries TRBV6-2 or TRBV6-3 and TRBJ1-6; 7 bases fit TRBD1. After removal of 6 bases from V and 7 bases from J, the junction contained 6 bases not matched to a gene. CDR3 length: 14 amino acids. Per germline, CDR1 MNHEY and CDR2 SVGEGT.

This clonotype was counted at least ten times. The chain couples TRBV11-2 to TRBJ2-3; TRBD2 matches at 9 bases. The CDR3 is made up of 18 amino acids. Trimming at V came to 1 base and at J to 6 bases, leaving 14 bases not matched to a gene. From germline, CDR1 is SGHAT and CDR2 FQNNGV. The CDR3 is CASSLVSGGSGTEDTQYF. The DNA of the CDR3 is TGTGCCAGCAGCTTAGTTAGCGGGGGTTCCGGGACCGAGGATACGCAGTATTTT.

This clonotype was detected once. A much bigger clone sits one base away, suggesting this may be a read error. V gene TRBV2 combines with J gene TRBJ2-7, with D maybe TRBD1 (6 bases). CDR1 and CDR2 from the germline V gene are SNHLY and FYNNEI. The CDR3 is 13 amino acids. Written as DNA, the CDR3 is TGTGCCAGCAAGGAGCAGGGGCACTACGAGCGGTACTTC. It specifies CASKEQGHYERYF.

This clonotype was observed a handful of times. This sequence joins TRBV12-3 or TRBV12-4 and TRBJ2-2; no reliable D call. The V gene lost 3 bases and the J gene lost 6 bases, with 11 bases spanning the gap. The CDR3 loop spans 14 amino acids. In nucleotides, the CDR3 is TGTGCCAGCAGTTTGGTGGGGATGGCCGGGGAGCTGTTTTTT. It yields the protein CASSLVGMAGELFF.

V usage is TRBV7-2 and J usage is TRBJ2-3; the D gene could be TRBD1 or TRBD2 (5 bases each). Trimming shortened V by 5 bases and J by 1 base, and 22 bases separated the two germline ends. Germline loops: CDR1 SGHTA, CDR2 FQGNSA. The CDR3 contains 18 residues. DNA for the CDR3: TGTGCCAGCAGCCCTCGAGGGTTCGGGGCGTGGGGCACAGATACGCAGTATTTT. Translating gives CASSPRGFGAWGTDTQYF.

The sample holds many counts of this clonotype. V gene TRBV29-1 combines with J gene TRBJ1-2; maybe TRBD1 (5 bases). The CDR3 consists of 12 residues. Germline V lookup: CDR1 SQVTM, CDR2 ANQGSEA. V shed 3 bases and J shed 8 bases, with 13 bases lying between them. CDR3 amino acids: CSVEGPPGGYTF. The DNA of the CDR3 is TGCAGCGTTGAGGGGCCTCCAGGCGGCTACACCTTC.

The table lists this clonotype with a few counts. J is TRBJ2-5 and V is TRBV18, with a weak D call TRBD2 (5 bases). Between the trimmed V and J ends, which lost 1 base and 1 base, there was a span of 10 bases. The CDR3 covers 15 residues. In germline, CDR1 is KGHSH, CDR2 LQKENI. CDR3 amino acids: CASSPRGRFQETQYF. The CDR3 nucleotides are TGTGCCAGCTCACCACGCGGGCGTTTCCAAGAGACCCAGTACTTC.

A single count supports this clonotype. This rearrangement joins TRBV10-3 to TRBJ1-2; 8 nucleotides match TRBD1. Germline-derived CDR1 and CDR2 are ENHRY and SYGVKD. Unmatched junction bases numbered 10, after V lost 8 bases and J lost 2 bases. This CDR3 has 15 amino acids. In DNA form, the CDR3 reads TGTGCCATCGGTGGGGACAGGAGCAAGAACTATGGCTACACCTTC. This codes for CAIGGDRSKNYGYTF.

This clonotype was seen at least ten times. The chain combines TRBV7-9 with TRBJ2-1; D is ambiguous. Deletions cut 5 bases from V and 8 bases from J, with 13 bases between. Germline-derived CDR1 and CDR2 are SEHNR and FQNEAQ (reference sequence). The CDR3 consists of 13 residues. CDR3 sequence (DNA): TGTGCCAGCAGCCCCTCAGTCGTCTATGAGCAGTTCTTC. Its translation is CASSPSVVYEQFF.

CDR3 coding DNA: TGTGCCAGCAGATCCTACCTGACAGGGGATTCTGTGAAAGGGGCCAACGTCCTGACTTTC. As protein: CASRSYLTGDSVKGANVLTF. The V call is TRBV12-3 or TRBV12-4, the J call TRBJ2-6; 8 bases are a match to TRBD1. V gave up 6 bases and J gave up 4 bases; unmatched junction bases: 20. The CDR3 spans 20 residues.

This clonotype was observed at least ten times. The V call is TRBV4-3, the J call TRBJ2-5; tentatively, D is TRBD1 (5 bases). The CDR3 has 14 amino acids. Germline V gene sequence: CDR1 LGHNA, CDR2 YSLEER. Deletions cut 4 bases from V and 5 bases from J, with 14 bases between. CDR3 DNA: TGCGCCAGCAGCCCCCACAAGGGGCCTGAGACCCAGTACTTC. Translated, it gives CASSPHKGPETQYF.

This clonotype occurred many times. The rearrangement joins TRBV5-1 to TRBJ2-7; D is possibly TRBD1 (6 bases). Germline CDR1 SGHRS, CDR2 YFSETQ. With 0 bases removed from V and 4 bases from J, the gap between germline ends came to 8 bases. This CDR3 has 13 amino acids. For the CDR3, the DNA is TGCGCCAGCAGCTTGGCTACAGGGTACGAGCAGTACTTC. Protein: CASSLATGYEQYF.

This clonotype appeared many times. DNA of the CDR3: TGCAGTGCTAGCAGGGTAAAAGGCGAGCAGTACTTC. This gives the protein CSASRVKGEQYF. The chain employs TRBV20-1 and TRBJ2-7; D is perhaps TRBD1 (5 bases). This CDR3 contains 12 residues. Germline V gives CDR1 DFQATT, CDR2 SNEGSKA (reference sequence). Trimming pared 3 bases from V and 6 bases from J, leaving 12 bases between.

This clonotype came up a few times. The rearrangement links TRBV10-1 to TRBJ2-2, with D perhaps matching TRBD2 (5 bases). V lost 2 bases to trimming and J lost 5 bases, with 9 bases between them. CDR3 size: 14 residues. The germline gives CDR1 WNHNN, CDR2 SYGVQD (reference sequence). For the CDR3, the DNA is TGCGCCAGCAGTGAGCAATCGGGGACCGGGGAGCTGTTTTTT. This sequence encodes CASSEQSGTGELFF.

The chain recombines TRBV6-1 with TRBJ1-2; a possible D gene is TRBD1 (5 bases). V was shortened by 8 bases and J by 0 bases, with 16 bases between the two germline ends. Looked up from germline, CDR1 is MNHNS and CDR2 is SASEGT. This CDR3 has 15 residues. CDR3 nucleotides: TGTGCCAGCCGGAGGGACGGGGCCTCTAACTATGGCTACACCTTC. As protein: CASRRDGASNYGYTF.

The chain employs TRBV5-1 and TRBJ1-2, with a possible D match to TRBD1 (5 bases). This CDR3 contains 16 residues. CDR1 and CDR2 from the germline V gene are SGHRS and YFSETQ. V lost 0 bases and J lost 2, with 14 bases in between. The CDR3 bases are TGCGCCAGCAGCTTGGGAAAGTGGGGCGAGAACTATGGCTACACCTTC. Translation gives CASSLGKWGENYGYTF.

Remarks on this clonotype: Being one base from a much bigger clone, this may be a read error. V and J are TRBV12-3 or TRBV12-4 and TRBJ2-3, with 10 bases lining up with TRBD2. V trimming: 4 bases; J trimming: 5 bases; junction bases outside the gene matches: 6. The CDR3 runs 15 residues. The CDR3 DNA reads TGTGCCAGCAGTTCAGCAGGACTAGCGGTAGATACGCAGTATTTT. As protein: CASSSAGLAVDTQYF.

With respect to this clonotype: With a much larger clone just one base away, this may be a read error. The chain carries TRBV4-2 and TRBJ2-3; 16 bases line up with TRBD2. The V gene's germline CDR1 is LGHNA and CDR2 YNFKEQ. The V segment lost 3 bases and the J segment 3 bases; nucleotides outside the gene matches: 9. The CDR3 loop spans 19 amino acids. The CDR3: CASSQGTSGGALRTDTQYF. In DNA form, the CDR3 reads TGTGCCAGCAGCCAGGGGACTAGCGGGGGGGCCCTCAGAACAGATACGCAGTATTTT.

This clonotype was seen more than once but under ten times. The V gene is TRBV20-1, the J gene TRBJ1-2; D not resolved. CDR3 length: 13 residues. Germline assignment: CDR1 DFQATT and CDR2 SNEGSKA (reference sequence). The germline V and J ends were trimmed by 8 bases and 5 bases, with 18 bases remaining between them. The CDR3 sequence: CSFEGGREYGYTF. The CDR3 DNA follows: TGCAGTTTTGAAGGCGGCAGAGAATATGGCTACACCTTC.

The V and J genes are TRBV28 and TRBJ1-5; D uncertain. Germline V gives CDR1 MDHEN, CDR2 SYDVKM. With 11 bases removed from V and 4 bases from J, the gap between germline ends came to 12 bases. This CDR3 spans 12 amino acids. The CDR3 nucleotides are TGTGCCTCCGGCGGCTTAAATCAGCCCCAGCATTTT. Protein product: CASGGLNQPQHF.

Notes on this clonotype: This may come from a read error, since a much larger clone is one base off. This chain uses TRBV12-3 or TRBV12-4 with TRBJ2-3; TRBD2 agrees at 10 bases. Trimming took 3 bases from V and 5 from J; bases not matched to a gene: 5. CDR3 size: 15 residues. CDR3 sequence: CASSFSSGGVDTQYF. CDR3 nucleotides: TGTGCCAGCAGTTTTTCTAGCGGGGGCGTAGATACGCAGTATTTT.

CDR3 coding DNA: TGTGCCAGCAGCCCGCCCGGGACAGGAGGGGAAGAAGCTTTCTTT. This translates into CASSPPGTGGEEAFF. The J gene is TRBJ1-1, the V gene TRBV7-2; 8 positions agree with TRBD1. J lost 8 bases, V lost 5 bases, and 13 bases had no gene match. Germline loops: CDR1 SGHTA, CDR2 FQGNSA. CDR3 length: 15 amino acids. Combining the CDR3 with reference TRBV7-2 and TRBJ1-1 gives the whole variable domain GAGVSQSPSNKVTEKGKDVELRCDPISGHTALYWYRQSLGQGLEFLIYFQGNSAPDKSGLPSDRFSAERTGGSVSTLTIQRTQQEDSAVYLCASSPPGTGGEEAFFGQGTRLTVV.

This clonotype has only a few counts. The chain uses TRBV10-3 and TRBJ2-3; D possibly corresponds to TRBD2 (6 bases). In germline, CDR1 is ENHRY, CDR2 SYGVKD. The V end lost 3 bases, the J end lost 2 bases, and 12 bases lay between the germline ends. CDR3 size: 15 residues. This CDR3 reads CAISEGRGLTDTQYF. The DNA for the CDR3 is TGTGCCATCAGTGAAGGGCGGGGCCTCACAGATACGCAGTATTTT.

This chain uses TRBV20-1 with TRBJ1-6, with a weak D call TRBD1 (5 bases). Germline V lookup: CDR1 DFQATT, CDR2 SNEGSKA (reference sequence). CDR3 length: 15 residues. V was trimmed by 2 bases and J by 14 bases, leaving 22 bases between them. The CDR3 region has the DNA TGCAGTGCTAGATCGCGGGACTGGGAACGATCGGCCCTCCACTTT. It encodes CSARSRDWERSALHF.